This T cell receptor (beta chain) came from a study of naive and memory T cell subsets. Whole-study findings and limits: Over 95% of naive TCR sequences appeared only once, unlike memory subsets. Especially in CD8 cells, naive repertoires contained a few larger clonotypes, possibly CD45RA-re-expressing memory cells.

Two oligonucleotides, mixed equimolar, formed the beta constant-region primer covering TRBC1 and TRBC2. The ligated cDNA underwent four PCR rounds using SP2 and nested alpha and beta constant-region primers. Each CDR3 protein gets one entry after TCRdb re-called the UMI-ligation and nested PCR reads with MiXCR. The table shows about 160,000 distinct CDR3 sequences, with approximately 22% occurring only once. V was cut by 6 bases and J by 9 bases, with 12 bases left in between. The CDR3 extends over 12 amino acids. Germline loops: CDR1 MDHEN, CDR2 SYDVKM. Notes on this clonotype: Its matching antigen is unknown.

From the second PCR step, alpha and beta chains were amplified apart. Sequential positive selection took CD4 T cells first, then CD8 T cells. The V gene is TRBV28, the J gene TRBJ2-1; tentatively, D is TRBD2 (6 bases). Sequencing used naive CD4+ T cells from blood. This TCR was sampled from a human donor in good health. CDR3: CASSLGTSEQFF. The CDR3 nucleotides are TGTGCCAGCAGCCTTGGGACTTCTGAGCAGTTCTTC.